The 15 T cell receptor beta chains below were found in one sample sequenced in a study of post-analysis software for immune sequencing data. Points from the study as a whole: TRBV segments more frequent in patients than in controls numbered roughly 5 and included TRBV5-6, TRBV5-1 and TRBV20-1.

Prepared libraries of TCR beta cDNA carried unique molecular identifiers. MiXCR, run by TCRdb on the PCR reads, gives a single entry per CDR3 protein. The sample comprises a few hundred thousand distinct CDR3 sequences, approximately 46% of which are singletons, and 12% rests with the top ten. Which antigens these TCRs recognize remains unknown. Sequences were obtained from blood. These receptors were taken from a girl between 5 and 17 years old with multiple sclerosis.

A few counts support this clonotype. The chain links TRBV7-3 to TRBJ2-5, with D unclear. Trimming pared 2 bases from V and 5 bases from J, leaving 12 bases between. The CDR3 length is 14 residues. Germline CDR1 is SGHTA and CDR2 is FQGTGA. DNA of the CDR3: TGTGCCAGCAGCTTAGTTCGCATCGGGGAGACCCAGTACTTC. This gives the protein CASSLVRIGETQYF.

V is TRBV4-1 and J is TRBJ2-4; D remains unclear. The J call may be in error: the DNA end matches TRBJ2-7 better. The CDR3 runs 14 residues. CDR1 is MGHRA and CDR2 is YSYEKL in the germline V gene. CDR3 sequence: CASSRGASNYEQYF. The CDR3 nucleotides are TGCGCCAGCAGCCGAGGTGCGTCTAACTACGAGCAGTACTTC.

V is TRBV20-1 and J is TRBJ2-3, with a possible D match to TRBD2 (5 bases). V dropped 2 bases and J dropped 6 bases, with 18 bases sitting between them. Germline V lookup: CDR1 DFQATT, CDR2 SNEGSKA (reference sequence). This CDR3 spans 15 amino acids. CDR3 region: CSARPTIEEFDTQYF. The CDR3 bases are TGCAGTGCTAGACCGACTATCGAAGAATTTGATACGCAGTATTTT.

The V gene is TRBV9, the J gene TRBJ2-2; TRBD2 agrees at 10 bases. Germline CDR1 is SGDLS and CDR2 is YYNGEE. After removal of 0 bases from V and 0 bases from J, the junction contained 8 bases not matched to a gene. The CDR3 contains 19 residues. The CDR3 coding sequence is TGTGCCAGCAGCGTAGTAACTAGCGGGGACATCGCGAACACCGGGGAGCTGTTTTTT. It yields the protein CASSVVTSGDIANTGELFF.

The chain links TRBV28 to TRBJ2-7; D may match TRBD1 or TRBD2 (5 bases each). V lost 5 bases, J lost 1 base, and 18 bases lay in between. Germline V gene data show CDR1 as MDHEN and CDR2 as SYDVKM. The CDR3 runs 16 residues. The CDR3 sequence: CASSGGGASGSYEQYF. Written as DNA, the CDR3 is TGTGCCAGCAGTGGGGGTGGGGCCTCAGGGTCCTACGAGCAGTACTTC.

This clonotype was picked up one time. The chain recombines TRBV5-1 with TRBJ2-1; tentatively, D is TRBD2 (6 bases). V was trimmed by 7 bases and J by 9 bases, leaving 14 bases between them. Per the germline V gene, CDR1 is SGHRS and CDR2 is YFSETQ. This CDR3 comprises 12 residues. The CDR3 loop is CASAEEGSEQFF. CDR3 nucleotides: TGCGCCAGCGCTGAGGAGGGCAGTGAGCAGTTCTTC.

This clonotype is a singleton in its sample. This chain links TRBV19 with TRBJ1-5, with unresolved D. Looked up from germline, CDR1 is LNHDA and CDR2 is SQIVND (reference sequence). CDR3 size: 15 residues. Trimming left V 4 bases short and J 5 bases short, with 15 bases between. Written as DNA, the CDR3 is TGTGCCAGTAGTAGGAGAAGAGGGAGGGATCAGCCCCAGCATTTT. Translating gives CASSRRRGRDQPQHF.

The gene calls are TRBV7-8 and TRBJ2-5; 14 bases align to TRBD2. The V gene's germline CDR1 is SGHVS and CDR2 FQNEAQ. V lost 5 bases and J lost 4; bases outside the gene matches: 6. The CDR3 spans 16 residues. CDR3 DNA sequence: TGTGCCAGCAGCCTAGGGACTAGCGGGAGAGTAGAGACCCAGTACTTC. Translating gives CASSLGTSGRVETQYF.

This clonotype has a handful of counts. The genes are TRBV9 and TRBJ1-2, with TRBD1 as a possible D gene (6 bases). V gave up 0 bases and J gave up 2 bases, with 17 bases separating them. The CDR3 extends over 17 amino acids. The germline V gene has CDR1 SGDLS and CDR2 YYNGEE. CDR3 sequence: CASSVDRDQSGNYGYTF. DNA for the CDR3: TGTGCCAGCAGCGTAGACAGGGACCAGTCAGGAAACTATGGCTACACCTTC.

The chain couples TRBV12-3 or TRBV12-4 to TRBJ2-5; D remains ambiguous. The tail of the sequence fits TRBJ2-7 better, so the J call may be wrong. This CDR3 is 11 amino acids long. CDR3 nucleotides: TGTGCCAGCAGTTTAATGAACGAGCAGTACTTC. This gives the protein CASSLMNEQYF.

This clonotype has a handful of counts. CDR3 sequence (DNA): TGTGCCAGCAGAATATTCGATCACAATGAGCAGTTCTTC. It specifies CASRIFDHNEQFF. The J gene is TRBJ2-1, the V gene TRBV27; D not certain. CDR3 size: 13 residues. Deletions cut 6 bases from V and 5 bases from J, with 11 bases between. Germline CDR1 MNHEY, CDR2 SMNVEV (reference sequence).

The rearrangement joins TRBV10-3 to TRBJ2-7; unclear D gene. The V end was cut by 8 bases, the J end by 6 bases, with 23 bases between. The CDR3 length is 15 residues. Germline V lookup: CDR1 ENHRY, CDR2 SYGVKD. Here the CDR3 reads CAIAVVAELWAEQYF. The CDR3 coding sequence is TGTGCCATCGCAGTGGTAGCAGAGCTTTGGGCCGAGCAGTACTTC.

This clonotype was seen a handful of times. The J gene is TRBJ2-4, the V gene TRBV20-1; 9 bases fit TRBD1. The J call could be wrong; TRBJ2-7 is a better fit for the DNA end. The CDR3 loop spans 13 amino acids. The germline V gene encodes CDR1 DFQATT and CDR2 SNEGSKA (reference sequence). The chain's CDR3 is CSAKWDRDYEQYF. Written as DNA, the CDR3 is TGCAGTGCAAAATGGGACAGGGACTACGAGCAGTACTTC.

This sequence joins TRBV5-5 and TRBJ2-7; 7 bases fit TRBD1. The junction had 6 bases not matched to a gene; V was cut back by 6 bases and J by 3 bases. The CDR3 is 13 residues long. Germline CDR1 and CDR2: SGHKS and YYEKEE (reference sequence). This chain's CDR3 is CASTPGGIYEQYF. CDR3 nucleotide sequence: TGTGCCAGCACCCCAGGGGGAATCTACGAGCAGTACTTC.

This clonotype was observed a single time. This chain links TRBV7-9 with TRBJ1-6, with D unclear. The ends were cut back, 0 bases at V and 8 bases at J, with 5 bases in the middle. Germline values: CDR1 SEHNR, CDR2 FQNEAQ (reference sequence). The CDR3 is 13 amino acids. In DNA form, the CDR3 reads TGTGCCAGCAGCTTAGCTGTGGATTCACCCCTCCACTTT. Its protein is CASSLAVDSPLHF.